This is a list of T cell receptor beta chains from one sample in a study of CD8+ T cells in alopecia areata. Assay: immunoSEQ multiplex PCR; the TCRdb copy retains only in-frame clones and omits some. The profile shows about 110,000 clones, 58% of them singletons. The sample consisted of NKG2D-low CD8+ T cells sorted from blood. The source is a human donor with alopecia areata. Each CDR3 is given with its conserved first and last residue. The D gene is left open where the match is weak. Part of the rows lack a size; the others show once, few, many or a class for expanded clones.

V gene	CDR3 length	clone size	D gene	J gene	CDR3 protein	CDR3 DNA
TRBV11-2	16	NA	NA	TRBJ2-1	CASSLAFGLSMLEQFF	TGTGCCAGCAGCTTAGCTTTCGGGTTGTCCATGTTGGAGCAGTTCTTC
TRBV27	14	NA	TRBD1	TRBJ2-3	CASSLSRGTDTQYF	TGTGCCAGCAGTTTATCCAGGGGGACAGATACGCAGTATTTT
TRBV5-4	15	NA	TRBD2	TRBJ2-3	CASSFYVSGADTQYF	TGTGCCAGCAGCTTTTACGTTAGCGGGGCAGATACGCAGTATTTT
TRBV13	15	NA	NA	TRBJ2-1	CASSLVGSSYNEQFF	TGTGCCAGCAGCCTAGTCGGGAGTTCCTACAATGAGCAGTTCTTC
TRBV20-1	11	once	NA	TRBJ1-3	CSARVGNTIYF	TGCAGTGCTAGAGTTGGAAACACCATATATTTT
TRBV7-2	15	NA	NA	TRBJ1-1	CASSSSRRGGTEAFF	TGTGCCAGCAGCTCGAGTCGGCGGGGAGGGACTGAAGCTTTCTTT
TRBV7-9	12	few	NA	TRBJ2-1	CASSLVDDEQFF	TGTGCCAGCAGCTTAGTTGACGATGAGCAGTTCTTC
TRBV23-1	16	NA	NA	TRBJ1-2	CASSDFLRRKTYGYTF	TGCGCCAGCAGTGATTTTTTACGCAGAAAGACCTATGGCTACACCTTC
TRBV7-9	18	few	TRBD1	TRBJ2-4	CASSRLGTGASMKNIQYF	TGTGCCAGCAGCCGTCTCGGGACAGGGGCTTCCATGAAAAACATTCAGTACTTC
TRBV28	14	NA	NA	TRBJ2-1	CASSIPGYGNEQFF	TGTGCCAGCAGTATTCCAGGGTACGGCAATGAGCAGTTCTTC
TRBV4-1	15	NA	TRBD2	TRBJ2-7	CASSLRTSSGYEQYF	TGCGCCAGCAGCCTTCGGACTAGCAGCGGCTACGAGCAGTACTTC
TRBV28	12	NA	NA	TRBJ1-1	CASSLPQEEAFF	TGTGCCAGCAGTTTACCCCAAGAAGAAGCTTTCTTT
TRBV30	13	NA	NA	TRBJ1-1	CAWSDTPNTEAFF	TGTGCCTGGAGTGATACCCCGAACACTGAAGCTTTCTTT
TRBV7-9	15	NA	NA	TRBJ2-5	CASSIKQGFKETQYF	TGTGCCAGCAGCATTAAACAGGGTTTCAAAGAGACCCAGTACTTC
TRBV28	14	NA	TRBD1	TRBJ2-7	CASSPLTGFYEQYF	TGTGCCAGCAGTCCCCTGACAGGGTTCTACGAGCAGTACTTC
TRBV5-1	18	NA	TRBD1	TRBJ2-1	CASSSYPRGQGTYNEQFF	TGCGCCAGCAGCTCCTACCCCCGGGGACAGGGGACCTACAATGAGCAGTTCTTC
TRBV28	16	once	TRBD2	TRBJ2-4	CASSPLAGGAKNIQYF	TGTGCCAGCAGTCCCCTAGCGGGAGGTGCCAAAAACATTCAGTACTTC
TRBV5-1	14	NA	TRBD1	TRBJ2-7	CASSPGTGGYEQYF	TGCGCCAGCAGCCCGGGGACAGGCGGGTACGAGCAGTACTTC
TRBV9	12	few	NA	TRBJ2-3	CASSGDTDTQYF	TGTGCCAGCAGCGGAGACACAGATACGCAGTATTTT
TRBV27	13	few	NA	TRBJ1-2	CASSSQGADGYTF	TGTGCCAGCAGTTCGCAGGGCGCGGATGGCTACACCTTC
TRBV9	15	NA	NA	TRBJ2-3	CASSVFRGETDTQYF	TGTGCCAGCAGCGTATTCCGGGGAGAAACAGATACGCAGTATTTT
TRBV11-2	14	few	NA	TRBJ2-1	CASSIALGYNEQFF	TGTGCCAGCAGCATAGCCCTCGGGTACAATGAGCAGTTCTTC
TRBV2	10	few	NA	TRBJ2-7	CASSEDSEYF	TGTGCCAGCAGTGAGGACAGTGAGTACTTC
TRBV2	15	few	NA	TRBJ1-2	CASRGVPTGNYGYTF	TGTGCCAGCAGGGGAGTACCTACAGGGAACTATGGCTACACCTTC
TRBV7-8	12	NA	NA	TRBJ2-7	CASSPAEGRQYF	TGTGCCAGCAGCCCCGCGGAGGGACGACAGTACTTC
TRBV4-1	16	NA	NA	TRBJ2-7	CASSQEALKSSYEQYF	TGCGCCAGCAGCCAAGAAGCGCTGAAGAGCTCCTACGAGCAGTACTTC
TRBV6-5	13	NA	TRBD1	TRBJ1-1	CASMGRGGTEAFF	TGTGCCAGCATGGGCAGGGGGGGCACTGAAGCTTTCTTT
TRBV9	15	NA	TRBD1	TRBJ1-1	CASSAIQGGGLEAFF	TGTGCCAGCAGCGCTATACAGGGGGGTGGGCTGGAAGCTTTCTTT
TRBV5-6	17	few	TRBD2	TRBJ2-1	CASSSVRGTSNYNEQFF	TGTGCCAGCAGCTCGGTACGCGGGACTAGCAACTACAATGAGCAGTTCTTC
TRBV5-1	14	NA	NA	TRBJ2-3	CASSADQSTDTQYF	TGCGCCAGCAGCGCGGATCAAAGCACAGATACGCAGTATTTT
TRBV28	14	NA	TRBD1	TRBJ2-1	CASNRGSSYNEQFF	TGTGCCAGCAACAGGGGCAGCTCCTACAATGAGCAGTTCTTC
TRBV18	15	few	TRBD1	TRBJ2-1	CASSPDGTEYNEQFF	TGTGCCAGCTCACCAGACGGGACAGAATACAATGAGCAGTTCTTC
TRBV29-1	15	NA	TRBD2	TRBJ2-1	CSDHLLAGRYNEQFF	TGCAGCGACCACCTGCTAGCGGGCCGCTACAATGAGCAGTTCTTC
TRBV7-8	11	NA	NA	TRBJ2-7	CASSPAAWQYF	TGTGCCAGCAGCCCGGCGGCCTGGCAGTACTTC
TRBV11-2	16	NA	TRBD2	TRBJ2-1	CASSTSGAISYNEQFF	TGTGCCAGCAGTACTAGCGGGGCGATCTCCTACAATGAGCAGTTCTTC
TRBV13	14	NA	TRBD1	TRBJ2-7	CASSPGQGYYEQYF	TGTGCCAGCAGCCCGGGACAGGGGTACTACGAGCAGTACTTC
TRBV5-4	16	NA	NA	TRBJ2-3	CASSPGSSGFTDTQYF	TGTGCCAGCAGCCCCGGGTCAAGCGGTTTCACAGATACGCAGTATTTT
TRBV25-1	13	NA	TRBD2	TRBJ2-7	CASSVGDYYEQYF	TGTGCCAGCAGTGTCGGGGACTACTACGAGCAGTACTTC
TRBV4-1	14	NA	NA	TRBJ2-7	CASSQAPKYYEQYF	TGCGCCAGCAGCCAAGCTCCTAAATACTACGAGCAGTACTTC
TRBV4-2	13	NA	NA	TRBJ2-2	CASGQTDTGELFF	TGTGCCAGCGGCCAGACCGACACCGGGGAGCTGTTTTTT
TRBV12-2	17	NA	NA	TRBJ2-3	CASRLGPPGGLTDTQYF	TGTGCAAGTCGCTTAGGCCCGCCCGGAGGACTCACAGATACGCAGTATTTT
TRBV30	18	NA	TRBD1	TRBJ2-1	CAWNLLTGGMAIRYEQFF	TGTGCCTGGAACCTCCTTACAGGGGGCATGGCTATACGGTATGAGCAGTTCTTC
TRBV27	12	NA	NA	TRBJ1-1	CASARGGTEAFF	TGTGCCAGCGCCAGGGGAGGTACTGAAGCTTTCTTT
TRBV7-3	11	few	NA	TRBJ2-1	CASSLNNEQFF	TGTGCCAGCAGCCTGAACAATGAGCAGTTCTTC
TRBV6-5	14	few	NA	TRBJ2-5	CASVASTLGETQYF	TGTGCGTCGGTGGCGTCAACATTGGGGGAGACCCAGTACTTC
TRBV14	11	NA	TRBD2	TRBJ2-1	CASSQGTSKFF	TGTGCCAGCAGCCAGGGGACTAGTAAGTTCTTC
TRBV5-1	11	NA	NA	TRBJ2-7	CASSLGDEQYF	TGCGCCAGCAGCTTAGGGGACGAGCAGTACTTC
TRBV11-2	12	few	NA	TRBJ2-1	CASSSVGMIQFF	TGTGCCAGCAGCTCCGTGGGGATGATACAGTTCTTC
TRBV29-1	10	NA	NA	TRBJ1-2	CSVALDPYTF	TGCAGCGTTGCCCTCGATCCCTACACCTTC
TRBV7-3	13	few	NA	TRBJ2-7	CASSYSQGYEQYF	TGTGCCAGCAGCTACTCTCAGGGGTACGAGCAGTACTTC
TRBV2	15	NA	NA	TRBJ2-3	CASSEGTVPTDTQYF	TGTGCCAGCAGTGAAGGAACAGTACCCACAGATACGCAGTATTTT
TRBV9	14	once	NA	TRBJ2-7	CASSARDFTYEQYF	TGTGCCAGCAGCGCCCGGGACTTCACCTACGAGCAGTACTTC
TRBV27	16	NA	NA	TRBJ2-1	CASSLQKGPLGNEQFF	TGTGCCAGCAGTCTTCAAAAGGGGCCCCTGGGCAATGAGCAGTTCTTC